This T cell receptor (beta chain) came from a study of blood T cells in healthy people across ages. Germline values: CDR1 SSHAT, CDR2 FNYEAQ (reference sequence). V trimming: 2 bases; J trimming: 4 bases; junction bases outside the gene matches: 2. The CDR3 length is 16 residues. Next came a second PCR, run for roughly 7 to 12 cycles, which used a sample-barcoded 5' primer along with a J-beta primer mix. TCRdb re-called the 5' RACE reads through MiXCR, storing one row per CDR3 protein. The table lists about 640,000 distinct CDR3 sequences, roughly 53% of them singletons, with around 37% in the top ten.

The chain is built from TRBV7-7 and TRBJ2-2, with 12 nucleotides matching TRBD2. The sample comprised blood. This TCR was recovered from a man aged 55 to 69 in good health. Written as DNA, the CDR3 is TGTGCCAGCAGCTTACTAGCGGGGGGGCCCACCGGGGAGCTGTTTTTT. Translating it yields CASSLLAGGPTGELFF.